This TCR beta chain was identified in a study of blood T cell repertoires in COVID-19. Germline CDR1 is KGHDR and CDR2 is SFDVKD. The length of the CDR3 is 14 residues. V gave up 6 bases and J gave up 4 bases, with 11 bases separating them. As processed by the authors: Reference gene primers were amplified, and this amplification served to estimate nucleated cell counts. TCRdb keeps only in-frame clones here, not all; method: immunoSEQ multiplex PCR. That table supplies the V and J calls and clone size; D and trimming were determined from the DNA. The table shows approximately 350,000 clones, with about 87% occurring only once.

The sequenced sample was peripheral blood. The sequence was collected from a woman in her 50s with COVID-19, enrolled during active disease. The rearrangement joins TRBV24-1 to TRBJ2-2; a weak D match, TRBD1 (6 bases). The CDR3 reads CATSLSRGTGELFF. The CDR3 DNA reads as TGTGCCACCAGTCTCTCCAGGGGCACCGGGGAGCTGTTTTTT.